This T cell receptor beta chain was obtained from a study of cytomegalovirus exposure and HLA in healthy donors. Amplification used 60 Vbeta primers and 13 Jbeta primers. The protocol was immunoSEQ multiplex PCR, while the TCRdb copy is restricted to in-frame clones and leaves out a portion. The sample contains over 40,000 clones, about three quarters of which appear only once. Regarding the study as a whole: Sequencing depth across donors, presence/absence analyses assumed, was roughly uniform. According to the study, approximately 150 TCR beta chains were cytomegalovirus-associated.

About this clone: What it binds is unknown.

Per germline, CDR1 MDHEN and CDR2 SYDVKM. The V end lost 5 bases, the J end lost 7 bases, and 15 bases lay between the germline ends. This CDR3 contains 15 residues. In nominal health when sampled, donors likely had unrecorded immune exposures nonetheless. The source material was PBMCs. This sequence was found in a woman aged 40 to 50 in good health and CMV-seropositive. The chain uses TRBV28 and TRBJ2-6; TRBD1 might be the D (6 bases). DNA of the CDR3: TGTGCCAGCAGTCCAACAGGGTTCGGTGCCAACGTCCTGACTTTC. Protein sequence: CASSPTGFGANVLTF.